The next 22 T cell receptor beta chains were all read from a single sample in a study of tumor-infiltrating lymphocytes in oesophageal squamous cell carcinoma. TCRdb reprocessed the PCR reads with MiXCR, giving one entry per CDR3 protein. Found here are about 15,000 distinct CDR3 sequences, 50% of them singletons; the top ten hold 16%. The sample was esophageal tumor tissue. The source of these receptors is a male donor with esophageal squamous cell carcinoma.

This clonotype was counted only a few times. This could be a read error, since a much larger clone is one nucleotide away. The gene calls are TRBV19 and TRBJ2-1, with D unresolved. The better agreement between TRBJ2-7 and the DNA end casts doubt on the J call. Germline values: CDR1 LNHDA, CDR2 SQIVND (reference sequence). This CDR3 is 13 amino acids long. CDR3 nucleotide sequence: TGTGCCAGTAATTCAGGTCCTTACAATGAGCAGTACTTC. Amino acid sequence: CASNSGPYNEQYF.

On this clonotype: Here the CDR3 omits its conserved ending phenylalanine or tryptophan, so a read error is the likely source. No DNA is shown, since the ends of the CDR3 on it are uncertain; the CDR3 is the one TCRdb lists. The chain recombines TRBV7-6 with TRBJ2-5; the listed D gene, TRBD1, was not tested against the DNA. CDR1 and CDR2 (germline): SGHVS, FNYEAQ. The length of the CDR3 is 15 amino acids, counting both ends. CDR3 amino acids: CASSPPIAQQQFFGA.

This clonotype has a count of ten or more. The chain links TRBV28 to TRBJ2-7; D may be TRBD1 (5 bases). CDR1 is MDHEN, CDR2 SYDVKM, per germline. Trimming removed 3 bases from V and 0 bases from J, with 9 bases in between. This CDR3 spans 14 amino acids. This CDR3 is CASSFGGASYEQYF. CDR3 nucleotide sequence: TGTGCCAGCAGTTTTGGTGGGGCCTCCTACGAGCAGTACTTC.

To note about this clonotype: The conserved phenylalanine or tryptophan is not found at the CDR3 terminus, so this likely reflects a read error. The limits of the CDR3 on the DNA are not certain, so only TCRdb's listed CDR3 is given. This chain joins TRBV28 and TRBJ1-1; the table assigns TRBD1, which was not confirmed against the DNA. CDR1 and CDR2 from the germline V gene are MDHEN and SYDVKM. Ends included, the CDR3 has 20 residues. CDR3 amino acids: CASSFRDRDPNKSMSSSSGQ.

The V call is TRBV7-2, the J call TRBJ2-7; no clear D. The J call is uncertain, as TRBJ2-5 better fits the DNA end. The CDR3 extends over 15 amino acids. Germline CDR1 SGHTA, CDR2 FQGNSA. The DNA for the CDR3 is TGTGCCAGCAGCCCTGCATGGGCCCGCCAAGAGACCCAGTACTTC. The encoded protein is CASSPAWARQETQYF.

The genes are TRBV5-1 and TRBJ2-1, with a tentative D call TRBD1 (6 bases). The DNA end is more similar to TRBJ1-2, so the J call may be wrong. The CDR3 has 17 amino acids. Germline-derived CDR1 and CDR2 are SGHRS and YFSETQ. CDR3 sequence (DNA): TGCGCCAGCAGCTTGGAATCGCCCACAAGGGGCAGGGGCGGCTACACCTTC. It translates to CASSLESPTRGRGGYTF.

V and J are TRBV27 and TRBJ2-1; 7 bases match TRBD1. CDR1 and CDR2 from the germline V gene are MNHEY and SMNVEV (reference sequence). CDR3 size: 15 residues. J was trimmed by 6 bases and V by 6 bases; bases with no gene match: 11. CDR3 bases: TGTGCCAGCAGAAACAGGGGTTTGCTAGTCAATGAGCAGTTCTTC. It encodes CASRNRGLLVNEQFF.

The chain carries TRBV12-3 or TRBV12-4 and TRBJ2-6, with a tentative D call TRBD1 (5 bases). Trimming took off 3 bases at V and 1 base at J, with 7 bases between the two ends. This CDR3 has 15 residues. For the CDR3, the DNA is TGTGCCAGCAGTTTGTCAGGGTCTGGGGCCAACGTCCTGACTTTC. This sequence encodes CASSLSGSGANVLTF.

This clonotype came up a few times. The chain links TRBV7-2 to TRBJ1-2; D gene ambiguous. Trimming left V 0 bases short and J 8 bases short, with 13 bases between. CDR1 is SGHTA and CDR2 is FQGNSA in the germline V gene. The CDR3 is 14 residues long. The CDR3 coding sequence is TGTGCCAGCAGCTTAGCGGGCGGAAGCTTGGGCTACACCTTC. Its translation is CASSLAGGSLGYTF.

This rearrangement joins TRBV28 to TRBJ2-1; D is possibly TRBD2 (5 bases). Trimming left V 6 bases short and J 0 bases short, with 9 bases between. CDR3 size: 14 residues. Germline V CDR1 and CDR2: MDHEN, SYDVKM. CDR3 protein: CASRDSGSYNEQFF. The CDR3 DNA reads as TGTGCCAGCAGGGACTCGGGCTCCTACAATGAGCAGTTCTTC.

This clonotype has just a few counts. DNA for the CDR3: TGTGCCAGCAGCTTAGCTACAGGGGTGGCCGATACGCAGTATTTT. This codes for CASSLATGVADTQYF. V usage is TRBV7-9 and J usage is TRBJ2-3; 7 bases map to TRBD1. Germline loops: CDR1 SEHNR, CDR2 FQNEAQ (reference sequence). V gave up 0 bases and J gave up 6 bases; unmatched junction bases: 6. The CDR3 is 15 amino acids.

This clonotype was counted at least ten times. A read error is possible here, since a much larger clone lies one base away. The chain couples TRBV6-6 to TRBJ2-7; TRBD2 is a possible D gene (6 bases). V lost 2 bases to trimming and J lost 7 bases, with 15 bases between them. The germline V gene has CDR1 MNHNY and CDR2 SVGAGI (reference sequence). The CDR3 loop spans 14 amino acids. The CDR3 region is CASSYGGTYNEQYF. The CDR3 DNA reads as TGTGCCAGCAGTTACGGGGGGACCTACAATGAGCAGTACTTC.

About this clonotype: Mismatch with germline at one junction end may stem from a read error. The V gene is TRBV7-6, the J gene TRBJ2-3; tentative D call: TRBD1 (5 bases). CDR3 length: 13 amino acids. Per the germline V gene, CDR1 is SGHVS and CDR2 is FNYEAQ. The CDR3 DNA reads TGTGCTAGCAGCTTAGTAGGACAAGGGGAGCAGTATTTT. This encodes CASSLVGQGEQYF.

A remark on this clonotype: One end of the junction varies from germline; a read error may be responsible. Written as DNA, the CDR3 is TGTGCCAGCAGCTCCACAGCGGGGGGGCTGCCCGGCGAGCTGTTTTTT. It translates to CASSSTAGGLPGELFF. V is TRBV7-3 and J is TRBJ2-2; 10 bases map to TRBD2. Germline assignment: CDR1 SGHTA and CDR2 FQGTGA. The length of the CDR3 is 16 residues.

The chain is built from TRBV7-9 and TRBJ2-4; D remains ambiguous. The J call may not be correct, given that the DNA end is closer to TRBJ2-7. This CDR3 spans 13 amino acids. Germline CDR1 is SEHNR and CDR2 is FQNEAQ (reference sequence). CDR3 DNA sequence: TGTGCCAGCAGCTCAACCATGGCCTACGAGCAGTACTTC. Translating it yields CASSSTMAYEQYF.

The count of this clonotype is one. This rearrangement joins TRBV11-3 to TRBJ2-3; 8 nucleotides agree with TRBD1. Germline CDR1 and CDR2: SGHNT and YENEEA. V shed 5 bases, J shed 6 bases, and the junction held 13 bases outside the gene matches. The CDR3 totals 16 residues. The CDR3 DNA follows: TGTGCCAGCAGCGACCCCTCCGACAGGGGAGGTGATACGCAGTATTTT. It specifies CASSDPSDRGGDTQYF.

This clonotype was recorded many times. Compared with germline, one end of the junction differs, possibly owing to a read error. The chain couples TRBV6-1 to TRBJ1-6; possible D gene TRBD1, 6 bases. Germline lookup yields CDR1 MNHNS and CDR2 SASEGT. This CDR3 spans 14 amino acids. The CDR3 spells CASRGGGNNSPLHF. CDR3 coding DNA: TGTGCCAGCAGAGGGGGTGGGAATAATTCACCCCTCCACTTC.

This clonotype is labeled large. The chain combines TRBV7-9 with TRBJ2-1; 11 nucleotides align to TRBD2. From germline, CDR1 is SEHNR and CDR2 FQNEAQ (reference sequence). This CDR3 is built from 17 residues. Unmatched junction bases numbered 9, after V lost 4 bases and J lost 4 bases. The CDR3 loop reads CASSSLGLAGGYNEQFF. The CDR3 DNA is TGTGCCAGCAGCTCCCTGGGGCTAGCGGGAGGTTACAATGAGCAGTTCTTC.

The rearrangement links TRBV6-2 or TRBV6-3 to TRBJ2-1, with 9 positions matching TRBD1. After removal of 3 bases from V and 7 bases from J, the junction contained 13 bases not matched to a gene. The CDR3 contains 17 residues. Germline V gives CDR1 MNHEY, CDR2 SVGEGT. The CDR3, as DNA: TGTGCCAGCAGTTATAACCGGGACAGGGTTCCTCTGAATGAGCAGTTCTTC. Its translation is CASSYNRDRVPLNEQFF.

This clonotype is medium-sized (0.01 to 0.1%) by share. The V gene is TRBV6-1, the J gene TRBJ1-1, with 10 nucleotides matching TRBD1. Trimming took 5 bases from V and 5 from J; bases not matched to a gene: 5. This CDR3 is built from 14 residues. Germline V gene sequence: CDR1 MNHNS, CDR2 SASEGT. CDR3 protein: CASSTDRGRTEAFF. The CDR3 DNA reads TGTGCCAGCAGTACGGACAGGGGGAGGACTGAAGCTTTCTTT.

This clonotype was counted between two and nine times. V gene TRBV6-1 combines with J gene TRBJ2-3; D unclear. The CDR3 consists of 14 residues. Trimming removed 7 bases from V and 4 bases from J, with 15 bases in between. Germline CDR1 and CDR2: MNHNS and SASEGT. The CDR3 loop is CASTTTTAADTQYF. CDR3 in DNA: TGTGCCAGCACTACGACGACCGCAGCAGATACGCAGTATTTT.

By its share, this clonotype is medium-sized (0.01 to 0.1%). This could be a read error, since a much larger clone is one nucleotide away. The chain recombines TRBV7-2 with TRBJ2-5, with D possibly TRBD2 on 5 matching bases. The CDR3 length is 14 residues. CDR1 is SGHTA, CDR2 FQGNSA, per germline. V lost 5 bases, J lost 11 bases, and 21 bases lay in between. In nucleotides, the CDR3 is TGTGCCAGCAGCCTTATGCTAGACTACAATGAGCAGTACTTC. This translates into CASSLMLDYNEQYF.